In its sample, the clone carrying this T cell receptor beta chain was seen once. This sample is drawn from a study of blood T cell repertoires in COVID-19. The overall study: Acute and convalescent COVID-19 samples came from the United States, Italy and Spain. Sources were T cells, B-cell-depleted T cells, or PBMCs; the material itself was cDNA or gDNA.

Authors' processing steps: Scientists estimated how many nucleated cells there were by amplifying reference gene primers. Sequencing used immunoSEQ multiplex PCR; TCRdb keeps in-frame clones, though not all of them. V, J and clone size were drawn from that table, and D and trimming were deduced from the DNA. The table has some 260,000 clones, approximately 82% seen once; the top ten hold less than 4%. CDR1 and CDR2 (germline): SGHDT, YYEEEE. V lost 0 bases and J lost 1; bases outside the gene matches: 3. The CDR3 is made up of 16 amino acids. This chain uses TRBV5-6 with TRBJ2-2, with 7 bases matching TRBD2. The source of this sequence is a woman aged 18-30 years with acute or convalescent COVID-19. Sequenced sample: peripheral blood. CDR3 amino acids: CASSLGLAGNTGELFF. CDR3 in DNA: TGTGCCAGCAGCTTGGGACTAGCTGGGAACACCGGGGAGCTGTTTTTT. Combining the CDR3 with reference TRBV5-6 and TRBJ2-2 gives the whole variable domain DAGVTQSPTHLIKTRGQQVTLRCSPKSGHDTVSWYQQALGQGPQFIFQYYEEEERQRGNFPDRFSGHQFPNYSSELNVNALLLGDSALYLCASSLGLAGNTGELFFGEGSRLTVL.